The 11 T cell receptor beta chains below come from one sample, sequenced in a study of regulatory T cells in long-lasting Graves disease. Time point given: persistent/refractory GD, antithyroid drugs over 5 years with positive TRAb. RNA from PBMCs was the source of the TCR library. CDR3-region Arm-PCR and iRepertoire HTBI primers produced the TCR beta libraries. TCRdb reprocessed the multiplex PCR reads with MiXCR, giving one entry per CDR3 protein. The sample carries fewer than 450,000 distinct CDR3 sequences, about 25% recorded once. The input for sequencing was peripheral blood mononuclear cells (PBMCs), taken when the disease was refractory, from a patient treated with antithyroid drugs. The receptors were gathered from a female donor with Graves disease.

The table lists this clonotype with many counts. The chain combines TRBV2 with TRBJ1-5; 9 nucleotides match TRBD1. CDR3 length equals 14 residues. The germline gives CDR1 SNHLY, CDR2 FYNNEI. V dropped 3 bases and J dropped 7; count of bases not matched to a gene: 4. The CDR3 nucleotides read TGTGCCAGCAGTGATGACAGGGGGGTCCAGCCCCAGCATTTT. Its translation: CASSDDRGVQPQHF.

The gene calls are TRBV27 and TRBJ1-4; 7 nucleotides align to TRBD1. This CDR3 has 13 residues. Per germline, CDR1 MNHEY and CDR2 SMNVEV (reference sequence). V dropped 11 bases and J dropped 4; count of bases not matched to a gene: 7. CDR3 DNA sequence: TGTGCCGCCTCGACAGGGTATAATGAAAAACTGTTTTTT. It is translated as CAASTGYNEKLFF.

This clonotype has only a few counts. The V and J genes are TRBV5-6 and TRBJ1-5; 10 positions match TRBD1. CDR1 is SGHDT, CDR2 YYEEEE, per germline. The CDR3 contains 16 residues. V lost 4 bases and J lost 3; bases outside the gene matches: 7. The CDR3 reads CASSRRTGGLNQPQHF. The CDR3 bases are TGTGCCAGCAGCCGCCGGACAGGGGGACTCAATCAGCCCCAGCATTTT.

The sample holds one count of this clonotype. Its ends do not fully match the called genes, so a read error is possible. V usage is TRBV5-6 and J usage is TRBJ2-1; tentatively, D is TRBD1 (6 bases). CDR3 length equals 12 residues. CDR1 and CDR2 (germline): SGHDT, YYEEEE. The CDR3 spells CASSLGLQGDAF. DNA for the CDR3: TGTGCCAGCAGCTTGGGTCTACAGGGCGATGCGTTC.

The CDR3 loop is CASSGGTGVSGIQYF. CDR3 coding DNA: TGCGCCAGCAGCGGCGGGACGGGAGTATCGGGGATTCAGTACTTC. The chain has TRBV5-1 and TRBJ2-4; tentative D call: TRBD2 (6 bases). Germline V gene lookup returns CDR1 SGHRS and CDR2 YFSETQ. The CDR3 runs 15 residues. Trimming left V 4 bases short and J 10 bases short, with 21 bases between.

The chain uses TRBV29-1 and TRBJ2-6; no definite D call. CDR1 and CDR2 from the germline V gene are SQVTM and ANQGSEA. This CDR3 is built from 13 residues. V gave up 5 bases and J gave up 0 bases, with 5 bases separating them. The DNA of the CDR3 is TGCAGCGTTCAGAGCTCTGGGGCCAACGTCCTGACTTTC. Its protein product is CSVQSSGANVLTF.

The chain employs TRBV3-1 and TRBJ2-7, with D unclear. The length of the CDR3 is 13 residues. The V gene's germline CDR1 is LGHDT and CDR2 YNNKEL (reference sequence). Trimming removed 1 base at V and 2 bases at J, with 6 bases between. CDR3 in amino acids: CASSQALTYEQYF. The CDR3 nucleotides read TGTGCCAGCAGCCAAGCTTTGACCTACGAGCAGTACTTC.

In its sample, this clonotype was seen a few times. The J gene is TRBJ2-5, the V gene TRBV5-1; D not certain. V lost 4 bases and J lost 10, with 14 bases in between. Germline lookup yields CDR1 SGHRS and CDR2 YFSETQ. The CDR3 runs 12 residues. The DNA of the CDR3 is TGCGCCAGCAGCCTTGGACCCCTTGACCAGTACTTC. The encoded protein is CASSLGPLDQYF.

This clonotype was counted between two and nine times. The rearrangement links TRBV24-1 to TRBJ2-7; 8 bases agree with TRBD1. The CDR3 loop spans 13 amino acids. Germline V lookup: CDR1 KGHDR, CDR2 SFDVKD. The J segment lost 6 bases and the V segment lost 3 bases, leaving 3 bases of the junction unmatched. The CDR3 is CATSDEDRGEQYF. CDR3 DNA sequence: TGTGCCACCAGTGATGAAGACAGGGGCGAGCAGTACTTC.

This clonotype has just a few counts. The chain carries TRBV20-1 and TRBJ1-3; D is undetermined. The CDR3 loop spans 13 amino acids. V was trimmed by 3 bases and J by 0 bases, leaving 6 bases between them. The germline V gene encodes CDR1 DFQATT and CDR2 SNEGSKA (reference sequence). The CDR3 here is CSARGSSGNTIYF. The DNA for the CDR3 is TGCAGTGCTAGGGGGAGCTCTGGAAACACCATATATTTT.

This rearrangement joins TRBV6-1 to TRBJ2-7; 14 bases fit TRBD2. This CDR3 comprises 18 residues. Trimming at V came to 6 bases and at J to 0 bases, leaving 10 bases not matched to a gene. CDR1 and CDR2 (germline): MNHNS, SASEGT. CDR3 sequence: CASSQVGLAGGISYEQYF. In DNA form, the CDR3 reads TGTGCCAGCAGCCAGGTTGGACTAGCGGGAGGAATCTCCTACGAGCAGTACTTC.